A single sample is the source of the 13 T cell receptor beta chains below, sequenced in a study of blood T cell repertoires in COVID-19. Data came from immunoSEQ multiplex PCR; TCRdb stores just in-frame clones and leaves some out. The sample has some 80,000 clones; roughly 86% are singletons. The sequenced sample consisted of peripheral blood. Every receptor here comes from a man older than 75 with active or convalescent COVID-19.

This chain joins TRBV5-1 and TRBJ2-5, with D unresolved. This CDR3 has 14 residues. V lost 0 bases to trimming and J lost 5 bases, with 11 bases between them. Germline values: CDR1 SGHRS, CDR2 YFSETQ. The CDR3 loop is CASSLVVAGETQYF. The CDR3 nucleotides are TGCGCCAGCAGCTTGGTGGTAGCCGGGGAGACCCAGTACTTC.

This clone showed up just a few times. The CDR3 region has the DNA TGCGCCAGCAGCGTGGACAGGATGGATAATTCACCCCTCCACTTT. Protein product: CASSVDRMDNSPLHF. V and J are TRBV5-1 and TRBJ1-6; 7 bases map to TRBD1. There are 15 residues in the CDR3. The junction had 6 bases not matched to a gene; V was cut back by 4 bases and J by 5 bases. Germline V gene lookup returns CDR1 SGHRS and CDR2 YFSETQ. Variable domain in full (rest from reference TRBV5-1 and TRBJ1-6): KAGVTQTPRYLIKTRGQQVTLSCSPISGHRSVSWYQQTPGQGLQFLFEYFSETQRNKGNFPGRFSGRQFSNSRSEMNVSTLELGDSALYLCASSVDRMDNSPLHFGNGTRLTVT.

The CDR3 nucleotides are TGTGCCAGCAGCTTGGAACGGAACTATGGCTACACCTTC. Translating gives CASSLERNYGYTF. This chain joins TRBV5-4 and TRBJ1-2; D call uncertain. Germline V gene sequence: CDR1 SGHNT, CDR2 YYREEE (reference sequence). V was pared by 0 bases and J by 2 bases, with 5 bases between. This CDR3 is 13 amino acids long.

The chain links TRBV12-3 or TRBV12-4 to TRBJ1-1; D unclear. The V end was cut by 2 bases, the J end by 7 bases, with 8 bases between. This CDR3 comprises 12 residues. DNA for the CDR3: TGTGCCAGCAGTTTACGGGGTTTTGAAGCTTTCTTT. It specifies CASSLRGFEAFF.

The J gene is TRBJ2-5, the V gene TRBV3-1 (or the pseudogene TRBV3-2); 7 bases map to TRBD1. Looked up from germline, CDR1 is LGHDT and CDR2 is YNNKEL (reference sequence). V was pared by 4 bases and J by 5 bases, with 7 bases of the junction left unmatched. This CDR3 is built from 14 residues. The CDR3 here is CASSPRQGLETQYF. As DNA, the CDR3 is TGTGCCAGCAGCCCCCGACAGGGTCTGGAGACCCAGTACTTC.

This clone was detected only a few times. The chain combines TRBV6-6 with TRBJ1-5; D not certain. Germline V lookup: CDR1 MNHNY, CDR2 SVGAGI (reference sequence). The CDR3 sequence is 13 residues long. Trimming took off 5 bases at V and 3 bases at J, with 8 bases between the two ends. Here the CDR3 DNA reads TGTGCCAGCAGTCCGAGGGCCAATCAGCCCCAGCATTTT. This sequence encodes CASSPRANQPQHF.

V usage is TRBV3-1 (or the pseudogene TRBV3-2) and J usage is TRBJ1-6, with 7 nucleotides matching TRBD1. Germline CDR1 and CDR2: LGHDT and YNNKEL (reference sequence). There are 15 residues in the CDR3. V shed 4 bases and J 12 bases; nucleotides not matched to a gene: 12. CDR3 DNA sequence: TGTGCCAGCAGCCTAGCCGGGACAGCTTCCCAACCCCTCCACTTT. This gives the protein CASSLAGTASQPLHF.

This chain uses TRBV2 with TRBJ1-5; perhaps TRBD1 as D (5 bases). V gave up 4 bases and J gave up 0 bases, with 10 bases separating them. CDR1 and CDR2 from the germline V gene are SNHLY and FYNNEI. CDR3 length equals 15 residues. The CDR3 nucleotides read TGTGCCAGCAGTGTTGAAGGGGTTAGCAATCAGCCCCAGCATTTT. Its protein product is CASSVEGVSNQPQHF.

The rearrangement uses TRBV7-2 and TRBJ1-5; weak D call: TRBD1 (6 bases). The ends were cut back, 5 bases at V and 3 bases at J, with 11 bases in the middle. CDR1 is SGHTA and CDR2 is FQGNSA in the germline V gene. This CDR3 comprises 14 residues. For the CDR3, the DNA is TGTGCCAGCAGCAAACGGGACAACAATCAGCCCCAGCATTTT. Amino acid sequence: CASSKRDNNQPQHF.

Points on this clone: This sample also contains other DNA sequences that code for the same CDR3. This rearrangement joins TRBV5-1 to TRBJ2-5; D ambiguous. This CDR3 comprises 14 residues. Germline assignment: CDR1 SGHRS and CDR2 YFSETQ. Trimming shortened V by 0 bases and J by 1 base, and 7 bases separated the two germline ends. The CDR3 here is CASSLGSTQETQYF. The CDR3 nucleotides are TGCGCCAGCAGCTTGGGGTCTACCCAAGAGACCCAGTACTTC.

The V and J genes are TRBV24-1 and TRBJ1-1, with TRBD1 as a possible D gene (6 bases). Per the germline V gene, CDR1 is KGHDR and CDR2 is SFDVKD. CDR3 length equals 16 residues. V lost 5 bases to trimming and J lost 1 base, with 16 bases between them. The CDR3 here is CATSGGVAGENTEAFF. The CDR3 DNA is TGTGCCACCAGTGGAGGCGTGGCAGGGGAGAACACTGAAGCTTTCTTT.

The chain joins TRBV18 to TRBJ1-2; no clear D. Trimming removed 4 bases at V and 1 base at J, with 10 bases between. The CDR3 is 14 amino acids. Germline V gene sequence: CDR1 KGHSH, CDR2 LQKENI. CDR3 protein: CASSLSTVNYGYTF. As DNA, the CDR3 is TGTGCCAGCTCACTTTCCACGGTTAACTATGGCTACACCTTC.

This chain joins TRBV7-3 and TRBJ2-1; 13 bases line up with TRBD2. This CDR3 contains 17 residues. The germline V gene has CDR1 SGHTA and CDR2 FQGTGA. J was trimmed by 6 bases and V by 7 bases; bases with no gene match: 12. In DNA form, the CDR3 reads TGTGCCAGCATCCTTAGGACTAGCGGGAGTGCTTTCAATGAGCAGTTCTTC. This translates into CASILRTSGSAFNEQFF.